What follows is one T cell receptor beta chain and its context. Its antigen remains unidentified. A multiplex PCR was run with 60 Vbeta primers and 13 Jbeta primers. Generated by immunoSEQ multiplex PCR, the TCRdb table keeps only in-frame clones and is missing some. The table has around 150,000 clones, more than 60% seen once. Trimming cost V 3 bases and J 3 bases; bases outside gene matches: 3. Germline V gene lookup returns CDR1 SGHVS and CDR2 FQNEAQ. The CDR3 extends over 15 amino acids. This entry is derived from a study of cytomegalovirus exposure and HLA in healthy donors. Findings and caveats of the study: In an earlier analysis, about 87% or about 30%: the productive usage of most TCR beta V segments. Rare TCR sequences dominated, though some public TCRs recurred in many donors. There were several of the most significant clusters that appeared linked to common viral pathogens in a later analysis. Among the sequence variants, a highly shared cluster was likely an artifact of sequencing.

Sequenced: PBMCs. The chain carries TRBV7-8 and TRBJ1-5; 9 positions agree with TRBD1. The source of this sequence is a male donor in good health and CMV-seronegative. CDR3 DNA sequence: TGTGCCAGCAGCTTGTGGACAGGGGCCAATCAGCCCCAGCATTTT. Translation gives CASSLWTGANQPQHF.